A selection of T cell receptor beta chains follows, all from one sample in a study of control samples from healthy donors and cancer patients. The assay was immunoSEQ multiplex PCR, and TCRdb's table has in-frame clones only and misses some. This sample has roughly 88,000 clones; over 85% occur once, and the top ten carry around 8.2%. Sequenced input: blood. The origin of the receptors is a man between 18 and 35 years old in good health. The CDR3 runs from the conserved cysteine through the conserved F or W. The order of the fields is V gene, J gene, clone size, D gene, CDR3 DNA, CDR3 protein. D genes are given only for firm matches. Clone size is not always given. Where it is, it says once, few, many or a class for expanded clones.

V gene: TRBV30; J gene: TRBJ1-4; clone size: -; D gene: -; CDR3 DNA: TGTGCCTGGAACCGGGGGGGGGTTAATGAAAAACTGTTTTTT; CDR3 protein: CAWNRGGVNEKLFF
V gene: TRBV11-2; J gene: TRBJ1-5; clone size: once; D gene: TRBD1; CDR3 DNA: TGTGCCAGCAGCCCTGGGACAGGGGGACAGCCCCAGCATTTT; CDR3 protein: CASSPGTGGQPQHF
V gene: TRBV6-5; J gene: TRBJ1-5; clone size: -; D gene: -; CDR3 DNA: TGTGCCAGCAGTCACTTGGGTAGCAATCAGCCCCAGCATTTT; CDR3 protein: CASSHLGSNQPQHF
V gene: TRBV6-1; J gene: TRBJ2-1; clone size: -; D gene: TRBD2; CDR3 DNA: TGTGCCAGCAGTGGAAGACTAGCGGGGGCGGTGGATGAGCAGTTCTTC; CDR3 protein: CASSGRLAGAVDEQFF
V gene: TRBV19; J gene: TRBJ2-1; clone size: -; D gene: TRBD1; CDR3 DNA: TGTGCCAGTAGTAAGGGACAGGGGGCTCGAAATGAGCAGTTCTTC; CDR3 protein: CASSKGQGARNEQFF
V gene: TRBV3-1/TRBV3-2; J gene: TRBJ2-1; clone size: -; D gene: TRBD2; CDR3 DNA: TGTGCCAGCAGCCAAAGGGGTAGCGGGTGGCGGGGGGACTACAATGAGCAGTTCTTC; CDR3 protein: CASSQRGSGWRGDYNEQFF
V gene: TRBV27; J gene: TRBJ2-7; clone size: -; D gene: -; CDR3 DNA: TGTGCCAGCAGCCCGGGACTGACCTCCTACGAGCAGTACTTC; CDR3 protein: CASSPGLTSYEQYF
V gene: TRBV13; J gene: TRBJ2-3; clone size: -; D gene: -; CDR3 DNA: TGTGCCAGCAGCTTAGCCCTACCGTGGAACGGCACAGATACGCAGTATTTT; CDR3 protein: CASSLALPWNGTDTQYF
V gene: TRBV6-1; J gene: TRBJ2-4; clone size: -; D gene: TRBD2; CDR3 DNA: TGTGCCAGCAGTGAAGTCAGGGAGGGGGCCAAAAACATTCAGTACTTC; CDR3 protein: CASSEVREGAKNIQYF
V gene: TRBV7-7; J gene: TRBJ1-4; clone size: -; D gene: -; CDR3 DNA: TGTGCTAGCAGCCCCCGCCCCGGGGTGGATGAAAAACTGTTTTTT; CDR3 protein: CASSPRPGVDEKLFF
V gene: TRBV5-6; J gene: TRBJ1-2; clone size: -; D gene: -; CDR3 DNA: TGTGCCAGCAGCGCGTCCAGCACTGGCTACACCTTC; CDR3 protein: CASSASSTGYTF
V gene: TRBV19; J gene: TRBJ2-2; clone size: -; D gene: TRBD2; CDR3 DNA: TGTGCCAGTAAACCCAACGGACTAGCGATTAACACCGGGGAGCTGTTTTTT; CDR3 protein: CASKPNGLAINTGELFF
V gene: TRBV19; J gene: TRBJ1-5; clone size: -; D gene: -; CDR3 DNA: TGTGCCGGGGCACCGGGGAATAGCAATCAGCCCCAGCATTTT; CDR3 protein: CAGAPGNSNQPQHF
V gene: TRBV9; J gene: TRBJ2-3; clone size: -; D gene: -; CDR3 DNA: TGTGCCAGCAGCGTAGGGGACTCCCGAGCTGTGAATACGCAGTATTTT; CDR3 protein: CASSVGDSRAVNTQYF
V gene: TRBV7-2; J gene: TRBJ1-1; clone size: -; D gene: TRBD1; CDR3 DNA: TGTGCCAGCAGCTCCAGGGGGTCTATGAACACTGAAGCTTTCTTT; CDR3 protein: CASSSRGSMNTEAFF
V gene: TRBV29-1; J gene: TRBJ1-1; clone size: -; D gene: TRBD1; CDR3 DNA: TGCAGCGTTGCCGGGACAGGGGGCTGGACTGAAGCTTTCTTT; CDR3 protein: CSVAGTGGWTEAFF
V gene: TRBV29-1; J gene: TRBJ2-2; clone size: -; D gene: -; CDR3 DNA: TGCAGCGTTGAAGATCAGGGGGGCAAAGGCACCGGGGAGCTGTTTTTT; CDR3 protein: CSVEDQGGKGTGELFF
V gene: TRBV19; J gene: TRBJ2-1; clone size: -; D gene: TRBD2; CDR3 DNA: TGTGCCAGTAGTATAAATACCCCCCCAGCGGGGGGGAGTAATGAGCAGTTCTTC; CDR3 protein: CASSINTPPAGGSNEQFF
V gene: TRBV24-1; J gene: TRBJ2-1; clone size: -; D gene: -; CDR3 DNA: TGTGCCACCAGTGATTTAAGACAGAACAATGAGCAGTTCTTC; CDR3 protein: CATSDLRQNNEQFF
V gene: TRBV18; J gene: TRBJ2-2; clone size: -; D gene: -; CDR3 DNA: TGTGCCAGCTCACCACCGAATGTCAGGGTTAGAACCGGGGAGCTGTTTTTT; CDR3 protein: CASSPPNVRVRTGELFF
V gene: TRBV19; J gene: TRBJ2-2; clone size: -; D gene: -; CDR3 DNA: TGTGCCAGTACAAGGAGGGGGGCCGACACCGGGGAGCTGTTTTTT; CDR3 protein: CASTRRGADTGELFF
V gene: TRBV7-9; J gene: TRBJ1-6; clone size: -; D gene: -; CDR3 DNA: TGTGCCAGCAGCGCCGGACACCCAAATTCACCCCTCCACTTT; CDR3 protein: CASSAGHPNSPLHF
V gene: TRBV5-4; J gene: TRBJ2-3; clone size: -; D gene: TRBD2; CDR3 DNA: TGTGCCAGCAGCTGGACTAGCGGGAGAGATACGCAGTATTTT; CDR3 protein: CASSWTSGRDTQYF
V gene: TRBV19; J gene: TRBJ1-2; clone size: -; D gene: TRBD1; CDR3 DNA: TGTGCCAGTCTCGGACAGGGGAGAAACTATGGCTACACCTTC; CDR3 protein: CASLGQGRNYGYTF
V gene: TRBV5-4; J gene: TRBJ2-3; clone size: -; D gene: TRBD2; CDR3 DNA: TGTGCCAGCAGCTGGCTAGCGGGAGACCCCACAGATACGCAGTATTTT; CDR3 protein: CASSWLAGDPTDTQYF
V gene: TRBV4-1; J gene: TRBJ2-3; clone size: -; D gene: -; CDR3 DNA: TGCGCCAGCAGTTCTCCCTGGTACGGGGAGGGCACAGATACGCAGTATTTT; CDR3 protein: CASSSPWYGEGTDTQYF
V gene: TRBV6-4; J gene: TRBJ1-2; clone size: -; D gene: -; CDR3 DNA: TGTGCCAGCAGTGACTCGGGATTCGGCTACACCTTC; CDR3 protein: CASSDSGFGYTF
V gene: TRBV2; J gene: TRBJ1-1; clone size: -; D gene: -; CDR3 DNA: TGTGCCAGCAGTGAAGCGATTTTAGGGCTGAACACTGAAGCTTTCTTT; CDR3 protein: CASSEAILGLNTEAFF
V gene: TRBV19; J gene: TRBJ1-5; clone size: -; D gene: -; CDR3 DNA: TGTGCCAGTAGTCCAAATCAGCCCCAGCATTTT; CDR3 protein: CASSPNQPQHF
V gene: TRBV19; J gene: TRBJ1-4; clone size: once; D gene: -; CDR3 DNA: TGTGCCAGTAGCCCCAGCCGGGCCAGGAGGGAAAAACTGTTTTTT; CDR3 protein: CASSPSRARREKLFF
V gene: TRBV5-1; J gene: TRBJ2-1; clone size: -; D gene: TRBD1; CDR3 DNA: TGCGCCAGCAGCCTGGGACAGACTAACAATGAGCAGTTCTTC; CDR3 protein: CASSLGQTNNEQFF
V gene: TRBV3-1/TRBV3-2; J gene: TRBJ2-1; clone size: -; D gene: TRBD2; CDR3 DNA: TGTGCCAGCAGCCAAGGGACTAGTTTATACAATGAGCAGTTCTTC; CDR3 protein: CASSQGTSLYNEQFF
V gene: TRBV10-1; J gene: TRBJ2-5; clone size: -; D gene: -; CDR3 DNA: TGCGCCAGCAGTGCGACCAGAGGGGATCAAGAGACCCAGTACTTC; CDR3 protein: CASSATRGDQETQYF
V gene: TRBV7-9; J gene: TRBJ1-4; clone size: -; D gene: -; CDR3 DNA: TGTGCCAGCAGCTTAGCCCAGATGAACAGGGCGAATGAAAAACTGTTTTTT; CDR3 protein: CASSLAQMNRANEKLFF
V gene: TRBV7-2; J gene: TRBJ1-2; clone size: -; D gene: TRBD1; CDR3 DNA: TGTGCCAGCAGCGAAAGGACGCTAAGGGGGCTTCGGTATGGCTACACCTTC; CDR3 protein: CASSERTLRGLRYGYTF
V gene: TRBV5-1; J gene: TRBJ1-2; clone size: -; D gene: TRBD1; CDR3 DNA: TGCGCCAGCAGCTTGGCACTAACAGGGGGCGGTGGCTACACCTTC; CDR3 protein: CASSLALTGGGGYTF
V gene: TRBV10-3; J gene: TRBJ1-4; clone size: once; D gene: TRBD1; CDR3 DNA: TGTGCCATCAGTGAGTCGACAGGGTCGGACGAAAAACTGTTTTTT; CDR3 protein: CAISESTGSDEKLFF
V gene: TRBV7-8; J gene: TRBJ1-1; clone size: -; D gene: -; CDR3 DNA: TGTGCCAGCAGCCAGGGAACTGAAGCTTTCTTT; CDR3 protein: CASSQGTEAFF
V gene: TRBV30; J gene: TRBJ1-2; clone size: once; D gene: -; CDR3 DNA: TGTGCCTGGAGTGTACGCTCGGAGGACGGCTACACCTTC; CDR3 protein: CAWSVRSEDGYTF
V gene: TRBV7-2; J gene: TRBJ1-6; clone size: -; D gene: -; CDR3 DNA: TGTGCCAGCAGCTTTGTGCAGGGCTCGAATTCACCCCTCCACTTT; CDR3 protein: CASSFVQGSNSPLHF
V gene: TRBV30; J gene: TRBJ1-2; clone size: -; D gene: TRBD1; CDR3 DNA: TGTGCCTGGAATAAACCCTGGGGACAGCCTTCGGATGGCTACACCTTC; CDR3 protein: CAWNKPWGQPSDGYTF
V gene: TRBV6-5; J gene: TRBJ2-7; clone size: -; D gene: -; CDR3 DNA: TGTGCCAGCAGAACCGGGGACTACGAGCAGTACTTC; CDR3 protein: CASRTGDYEQYF
V gene: TRBV11-2; J gene: TRBJ1-6; clone size: -; D gene: -; CDR3 DNA: TGTGCCAGCAGCTTGAGTTGGGGTACGGAGCCCCTCCACTTT; CDR3 protein: CASSLSWGTEPLHF
V gene: TRBV11-1; J gene: TRBJ1-1; clone size: -; D gene: -; CDR3 DNA: TGTGCCAGCAGCTTAGCGGATAACGAGGGACCGAGGACAATTGGAGCTTTCTTT; CDR3 protein: CASSLADNEGPRTIGAFF
V gene: TRBV27; J gene: TRBJ2-7; clone size: -; D gene: -; CDR3 DNA: TGTGCCAGCAGTTTAAAGGGGGCGGGGAGCTCCTACGAGCAGTACTTC; CDR3 protein: CASSLKGAGSSYEQYF
V gene: TRBV12-3/TRBV12-4; J gene: TRBJ2-7; clone size: -; D gene: TRBD2; CDR3 DNA: TGTGCCAGCAGGTCCGGGACTATCTACGAGCAGTACTTC; CDR3 protein: CASRSGTIYEQYF
V gene: TRBV6-5; J gene: TRBJ2-5; clone size: -; D gene: -; CDR3 DNA: TGTGCCAGCAGCGAGGGAAACTGGAAAGAGACCCAGTACTTC; CDR3 protein: CASSEGNWKETQYF
V gene: TRBV6-5; J gene: TRBJ2-1; clone size: -; D gene: -; CDR3 DNA: TGTGCCAGCAGTTACGCTAGAAGTTCCTACAATGAGCAGTTCTTC; CDR3 protein: CASSYARSSYNEQFF
V gene: TRBV14; J gene: TRBJ1-6; clone size: -; D gene: -; CDR3 DNA: TGTGCCAGCAGCCCCCGGGCCACAGGATGGAATTCACCCCTCCACTTT; CDR3 protein: CASSPRATGWNSPLHF
V gene: TRBV11-2; J gene: TRBJ1-4; clone size: -; D gene: -; CDR3 DNA: TGTGCCAGCAGCAACAGGGTGGGCGAAAAACTGTTTTTT; CDR3 protein: CASSNRVGEKLFF
V gene: TRBV15; J gene: TRBJ2-1; clone size: -; D gene: -; CDR3 DNA: TGTGCCACCAGCGAGGGGGTTTCCTACAATGAGCAGTTCTTC; CDR3 protein: CATSEGVSYNEQFF
V gene: TRBV4-2; J gene: TRBJ2-2; clone size: once; D gene: -; CDR3 DNA: TGTGCCAGCAGCCAAGTTGCGGACGGGGAGCTGTTTTTT; CDR3 protein: CASSQVADGELFF
V gene: TRBV27; J gene: TRBJ2-7; clone size: -; D gene: -; CDR3 DNA: TGTGCCAGCAGTTTATTTTCCGGATACGAGCAGTACTTC; CDR3 protein: CASSLFSGYEQYF
V gene: TRBV28; J gene: TRBJ1-1; clone size: -; D gene: -; CDR3 DNA: TGTGCCAGCAGTCCGCTGAACACTGAAGCTTTCTTT; CDR3 protein: CASSPLNTEAFF
V gene: TRBV7-8; J gene: TRBJ1-1; clone size: once; D gene: -; CDR3 DNA: TGTGCCAGCAGCTTTCAGGGTAACACTGAAGCTTTCTTT; CDR3 protein: CASSFQGNTEAFF